The entry that follows covers one TCR beta chain sequence. Its antigen is still unknown. No much larger clonotype is one base removed from it; base qualities were not supplied. The sample originates from a study of T cell responses to AZD1222 COVID-19 vaccine (dated by TCRdb to about 2021). About the investigation overall: TCR sequencing was performed for 230 to 250 trial participants, of whom around 200 were given two doses of AZD1222 and some 26 were given two doses of MenACWY control vaccine. Trial participants were enrolled into age subgroups of 18-55, 56-69 and 70-plus years, which contained about 150, 27 and 61 TCR-sequenced participants, respectively. On the study overall, not on this receptor specifically: Because no day 14 peak-response samples were available, repertoires were characterized only after the peak T cell response. Vaccine-associated CD4 TCRs spanned the whole spike protein, with dominant responses in regions 160-218 and 743-854. In the small 56-69-year group, the increase in depth fell short of significance, most likely because of low power. Conclusions about previously exposed vaccinees are limited because only five to seven AZD1222 recipients were SARS-CoV-2 seropositive at baseline. Participants were mostly white British, with more females than males. The authors suggested clonal diversity may have been underestimated. Reportedly, almost half of the unique spike-specific TCRs recognized epitopes lying outside the regions that are mutated in the B.1.351 and B.1.1.7 variants. After two AZD1222 doses, spike-specific TCR breadth and depth were significantly higher than at day 0 and than in MenACWY recipients.

The meaning of the sample's time point label: about 28 days (+/-7) after the second vaccine dose. AZD1222 recipients given second doses at about 4 weeks or at about 12 weeks were pooled, since spike-specific TCR depth and breadth were not found to differ between the two schedules. Vaccinee samples were obtained from the UK trials COV001 and COV002, which included a single-blind randomized controlled phase 2/3 trial of AZD1222 (ChAdOx1 nCoV-19) in healthy adults. For TCRbeta chain sequencing, PBMC samples were collected from trial participants at day 0 and at day 28 after the second dose. The CDR3 goes from the cysteine to the phenylalanine over 14 residues. Of the read, only the CDR3 DNA is kept; its 42 bases are in frame from base 1. CDR1 MNHEY and CDR2 SVGAGI were looked up in the germline V gene. Between the V and J ends, shortened by 6 bases and 1 base respectively, the junction contains 12 bases.

The CDR3 regions of human TCRbeta chains were analyzed by immunosequencing. The authors' pipeline ran thus. Repertoire TCRs were checked for matches against a reference library of SARS-CoV-2-specific TCRs that had been generated using the MIRA antigen-specificity platform. Breadth meant the fraction of unique TCRs that were SARS-CoV-2-associated, whereas depth meant the fraction of total T cells that were SARS-CoV-2-associated. Using the MIRA data, each spike-specific TCR was mapped to the spike region that the TCR reacts to and placed in a CD4 or CD8 class. Log10-transformed breadth and depth values were compared by one-way ANOVA with Sidak's multiple comparisons tests. In TCRdb, the immuneACCESS table is reduced to in-frame sequences with V and J assigned. These tables do not hold every clone; where another copy was compared, an unresolved V gene accounts for under half, and the others remain unexplained. D and trimming were read from the DNA, whereas the V and J calls and clone size are those reported in that table. This sample holds roughly 110,000 clones; around 90% were observed only once. The ten largest clones represent around 6.6% of the sample.

The starting material was peripheral blood, obtained 28 days after the second AZD1222 dose. The clonotype comes from an adult who received the AZD1222 COVID-19 vaccine. Recombination linked TRBV6-5 to TRBJ2-5; there is no confident call for the D gene. The CDR3 protein sequence reads: CASRGRLVQETQYF. The DNA sequence reads TGTGCCAGCAGGGGCCGCCTTGTCCAAGAGACCCAGTACTTC.